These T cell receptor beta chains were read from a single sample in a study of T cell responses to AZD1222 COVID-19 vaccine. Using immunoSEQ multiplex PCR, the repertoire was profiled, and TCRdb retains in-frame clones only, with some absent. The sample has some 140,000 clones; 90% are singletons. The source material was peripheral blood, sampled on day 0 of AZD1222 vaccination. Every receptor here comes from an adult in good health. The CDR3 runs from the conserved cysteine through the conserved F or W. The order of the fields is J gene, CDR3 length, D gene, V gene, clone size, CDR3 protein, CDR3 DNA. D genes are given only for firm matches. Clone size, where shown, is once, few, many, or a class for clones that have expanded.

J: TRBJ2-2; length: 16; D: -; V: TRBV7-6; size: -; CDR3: CASSLPLPANTGELFF; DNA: TGTGCCAGCAGCCTCCCTTTGCCCGCGAACACCGGGGAGCTGTTTTTT
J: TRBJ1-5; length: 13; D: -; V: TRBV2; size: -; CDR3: CASSTDRYQPQHF; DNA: TGTGCCAGCAGTACGGACCGCTATCAGCCCCAGCATTTT
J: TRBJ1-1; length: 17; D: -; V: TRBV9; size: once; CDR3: CASSPLPGGYLNTEAFF; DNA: TGTGCCAGCAGCCCCCTCCCGGGGGGATATCTGAACACTGAAGCTTTCTTT
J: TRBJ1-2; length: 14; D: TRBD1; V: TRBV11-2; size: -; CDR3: CASSLGGTAYGYTF; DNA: TGTGCCAGCAGCTTAGGTGGGACAGCGTATGGCTACACCTTC
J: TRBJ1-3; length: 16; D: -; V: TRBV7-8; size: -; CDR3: CASSFEFRGLGNTIYF; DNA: TGTGCCAGCAGCTTTGAATTTCGGGGTCTCGGGAACACCATATATTTT
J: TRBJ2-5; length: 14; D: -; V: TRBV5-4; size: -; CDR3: CASSTNRDTGTQYF; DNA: TGTGCCAGCAGCACCAACCGGGACACCGGGACCCAGTACTTC
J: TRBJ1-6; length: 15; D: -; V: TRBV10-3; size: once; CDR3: CAISESNRRGTPLHF; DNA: TGTGCTATCAGTGAGTCAAACCGGAGGGGGACACCCCTCCACTTT
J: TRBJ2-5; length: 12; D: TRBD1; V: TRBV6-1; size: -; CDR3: CASSETQDRGYF; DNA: TGTGCCAGCAGTGAAACCCAGGACAGGGGGTACTTC
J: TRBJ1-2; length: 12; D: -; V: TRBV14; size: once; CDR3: CASSPGYRDYTF; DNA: TGTGCCAGCAGCCCAGGGTACCGGGACTACACCTTC
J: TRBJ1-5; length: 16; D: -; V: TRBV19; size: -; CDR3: CASSLNTGIGNQPQHF; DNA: TGTGCCAGTAGTCTCAACACAGGGATAGGCAATCAGCCCCAGCATTTT
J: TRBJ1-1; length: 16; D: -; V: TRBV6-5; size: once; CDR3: CASSYSVVGGYTEAFF; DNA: TGTGCCAGCAGTTACTCGGTGGTTGGGGGCTACACTGAAGCTTTCTTT
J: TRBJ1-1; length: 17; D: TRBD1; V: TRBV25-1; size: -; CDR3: CASSEKAGAGGGTEAFF; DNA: TGTGCCAGCAGTGAAAAGGCCGGGGCAGGGGGAGGCACTGAAGCTTTCTTT
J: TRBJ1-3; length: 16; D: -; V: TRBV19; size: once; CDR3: CASKPPGSISGNTIYF; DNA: TGTGCCAGTAAACCTCCCGGCTCAATCTCTGGAAACACCATATATTTT
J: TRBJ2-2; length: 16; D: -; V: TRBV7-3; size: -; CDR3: CASSLTQTGAGGELFF; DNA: TGTGCCAGCAGCTTAACTCAGACGGGGGCCGGCGGGGAGCTGTTTTTT
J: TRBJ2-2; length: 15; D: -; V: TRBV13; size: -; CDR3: CASSFMLRNTGELFF; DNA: TGTGCCAGCAGCTTTATGCTGCGGAACACCGGGGAGCTGTTTTTT
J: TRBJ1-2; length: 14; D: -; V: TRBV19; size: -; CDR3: CASSISDSNYGYTF; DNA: TGTGCCAGTAGTATCTCGGACAGCAACTATGGCTACACCTTC
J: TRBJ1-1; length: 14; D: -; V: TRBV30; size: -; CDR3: CAGDSGFKNTEAFF; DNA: TGTGCCGGTGATTCGGGGTTCAAGAACACTGAAGCTTTCTTT
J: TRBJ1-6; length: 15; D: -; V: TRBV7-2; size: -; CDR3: CASSFERAQYSPLHF; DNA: TGTGCCAGCAGCTTTGAGCGGGCCCAATATTCACCCCTCCACTTT
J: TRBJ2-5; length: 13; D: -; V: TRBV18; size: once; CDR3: CASSPRDGETQYF; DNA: TGTGCCAGCTCACCAAGAGACGGGGAGACCCAGTACTTC
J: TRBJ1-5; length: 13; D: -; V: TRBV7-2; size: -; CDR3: CASSSNTLEPQHF; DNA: TGTGCCAGCAGCTCTAATACCTTGGAGCCCCAGCATTTT
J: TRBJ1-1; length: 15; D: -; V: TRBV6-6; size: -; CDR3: CASSYFRDRGTEAFF; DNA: TGTGCCAGCAGTTACTTCCGTGACAGAGGCACTGAAGCTTTCTTT
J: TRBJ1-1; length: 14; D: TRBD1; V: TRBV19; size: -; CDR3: CASSRQGWNTEAFF; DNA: TGTGCCAGTAGCCGACAGGGTTGGAACACTGAAGCTTTCTTT
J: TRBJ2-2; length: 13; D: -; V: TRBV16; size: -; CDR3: CASSPARTGELFF; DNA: TGTGCCAGCAGCCCGGCGAGGACCGGGGAGCTGTTTTTT
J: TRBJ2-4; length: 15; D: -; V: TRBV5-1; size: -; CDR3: CASSGGWQQPNIQYF; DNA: TGCGCCAGCAGCGGCGGATGGCAACAGCCAAACATTCAGTACTTC
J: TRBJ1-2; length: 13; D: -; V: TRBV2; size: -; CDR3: CASSEDRNYGYTF; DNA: TGTGCCAGCAGTGAAGACAGAAACTATGGCTACACCTTC
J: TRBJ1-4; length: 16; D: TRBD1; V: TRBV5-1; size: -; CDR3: CASSWGRDRVNEKLFF; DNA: TGCGCCAGCAGCTGGGGTCGGGACAGAGTAAATGAAAAACTGTTTTTT
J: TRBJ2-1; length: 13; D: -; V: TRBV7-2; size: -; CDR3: CASSWRGPGEQFF; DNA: TGTGCCAGCAGTTGGCGGGGGCCGGGGGAGCAGTTCTTC
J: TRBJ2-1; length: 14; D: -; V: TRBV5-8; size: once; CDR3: CASSLRGRYNEQFF; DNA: TGTGCCAGCAGCTTACGGGGGCGCTACAATGAGCAGTTCTTC